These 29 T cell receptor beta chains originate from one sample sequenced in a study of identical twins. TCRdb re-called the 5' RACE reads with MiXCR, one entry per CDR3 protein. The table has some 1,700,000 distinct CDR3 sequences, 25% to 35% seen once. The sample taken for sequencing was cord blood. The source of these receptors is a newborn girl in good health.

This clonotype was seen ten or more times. In DNA, the CDR3 is TGTGCCACCAGTGATTCCCCCGTCGGGTCCGAGCAGTACTTC. Its translation: CATSDSPVGSEQYF. The rearrangement links TRBV24-1 to TRBJ2-7; D is unresolved. The CDR3 has 14 residues. Looked up from germline, CDR1 is KGHDR and CDR2 is SFDVKD. The V end lost 2 bases, the J end lost 6 bases, and 13 bases lay between the germline ends.

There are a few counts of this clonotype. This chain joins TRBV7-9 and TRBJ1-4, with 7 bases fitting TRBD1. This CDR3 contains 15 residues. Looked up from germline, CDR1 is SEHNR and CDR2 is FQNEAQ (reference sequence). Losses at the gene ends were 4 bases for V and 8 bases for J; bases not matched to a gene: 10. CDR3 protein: CASSSGGFRSEKLFF. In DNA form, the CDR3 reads TGTGCCAGCAGCTCAGGGGGTTTCAGGTCCGAAAAACTGTTTTTT.

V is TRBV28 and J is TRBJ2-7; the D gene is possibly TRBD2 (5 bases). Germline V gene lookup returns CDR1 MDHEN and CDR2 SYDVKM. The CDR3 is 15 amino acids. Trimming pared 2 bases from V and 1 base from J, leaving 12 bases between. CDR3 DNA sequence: TGTGCCAGCAGTTTACTGGGAGTAGGGTCCTACGAGCAGTACTTC. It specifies CASSLLGVGSYEQYF.

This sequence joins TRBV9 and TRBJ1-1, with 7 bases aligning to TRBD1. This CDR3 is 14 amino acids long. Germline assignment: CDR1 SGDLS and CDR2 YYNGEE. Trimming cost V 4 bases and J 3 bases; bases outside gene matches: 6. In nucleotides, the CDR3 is TGTGCCAGCAGCTTACAGGGGATGGACACTGAAGCTTTCTTT. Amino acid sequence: CASSLQGMDTEAFF.

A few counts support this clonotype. The CDR3: CSAQAGRFYNSPLHF. Here the CDR3 DNA reads TGCAGTGCTCAAGCGGGACGGTTTTATAATTCACCCCTCCACTTT. The chain combines TRBV20-1 with TRBJ1-6; TRBD1 might be the D (5 bases). With 5 bases removed from V and 4 bases from J, the gap between germline ends came to 15 bases. This CDR3 is built from 15 residues. CDR1 and CDR2 (germline): DFQATT, SNEGSKA (reference sequence).

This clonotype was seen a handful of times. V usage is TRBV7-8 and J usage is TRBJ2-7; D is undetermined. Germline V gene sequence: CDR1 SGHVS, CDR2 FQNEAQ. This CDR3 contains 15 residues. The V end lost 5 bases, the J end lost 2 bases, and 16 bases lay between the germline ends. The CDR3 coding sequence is TGTGCCAGCAGCCCCAGGCGGCTACCTCCCTACGAGCAGTACTTC. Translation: CASSPRRLPPYEQYF.

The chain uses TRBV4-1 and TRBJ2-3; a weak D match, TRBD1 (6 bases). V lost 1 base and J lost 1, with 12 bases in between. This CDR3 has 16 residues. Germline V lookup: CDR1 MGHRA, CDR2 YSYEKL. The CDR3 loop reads CASSQGWGRRTDTQYF. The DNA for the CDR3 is TGCGCCAGCAGCCAAGGATGGGGGCGTCGCACAGATACGCAGTATTTT.

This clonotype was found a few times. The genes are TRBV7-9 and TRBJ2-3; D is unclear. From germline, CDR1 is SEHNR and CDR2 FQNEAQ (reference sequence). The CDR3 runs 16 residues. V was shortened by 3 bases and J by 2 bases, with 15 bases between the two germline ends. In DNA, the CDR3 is TGTGCCAGCAGCTTCGGTGCACCAGGAGACACAGATACGCAGTATTTT. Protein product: CASSFGAPGDTDTQYF.

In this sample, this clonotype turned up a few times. The CDR3: CASSPYNYRAGEKLFF. The CDR3 nucleotides are TGTGCCAGCAGTCCTTACAACTACAGGGCGGGTGAAAAACTGTTTTTT. The rearrangement joins TRBV25-1 to TRBJ1-4; tentatively, D is TRBD1 (6 bases). This CDR3 region has 16 residues. Germline-derived CDR1 and CDR2 are MGHDK and SYGVNS. V was clipped by 5 bases and J by 7 bases, with 20 bases between them.

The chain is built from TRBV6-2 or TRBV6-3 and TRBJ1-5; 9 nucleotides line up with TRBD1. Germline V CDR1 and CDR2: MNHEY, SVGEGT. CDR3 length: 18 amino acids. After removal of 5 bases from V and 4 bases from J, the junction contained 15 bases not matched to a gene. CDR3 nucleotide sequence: TGTGCCAGCAGTCACCCGACAGGGGGAGGCTTTAGGAATCAGCCCCAGCATTTT. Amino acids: CASSHPTGGGFRNQPQHF.

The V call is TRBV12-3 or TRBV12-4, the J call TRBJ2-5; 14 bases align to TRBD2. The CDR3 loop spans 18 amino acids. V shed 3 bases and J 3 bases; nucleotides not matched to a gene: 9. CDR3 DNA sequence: TGTGCCAGCAGTTTTGGGACTAGCGGGGGCCCTCGGAAAGAGACCCAGTACTTC. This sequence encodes CASSFGTSGGPRKETQYF.

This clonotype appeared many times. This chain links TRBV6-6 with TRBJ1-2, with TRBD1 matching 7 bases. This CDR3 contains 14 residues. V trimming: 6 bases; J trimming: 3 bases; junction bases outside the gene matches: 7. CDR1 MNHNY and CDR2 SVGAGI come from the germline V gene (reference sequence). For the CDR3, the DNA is TGTGCCAGCAGCTACAGGGGTGGGGACTATGGCTACACCTTC. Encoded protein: CASSYRGGDYGYTF.

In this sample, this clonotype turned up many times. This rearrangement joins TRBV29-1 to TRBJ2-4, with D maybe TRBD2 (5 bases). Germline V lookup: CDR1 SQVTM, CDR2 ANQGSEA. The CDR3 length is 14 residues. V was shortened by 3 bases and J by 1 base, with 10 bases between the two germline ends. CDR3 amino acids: CSVDRTGAKNIQYF. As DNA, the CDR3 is TGCAGCGTTGATCGAACGGGGGCCAAAAACATTCAGTACTTC. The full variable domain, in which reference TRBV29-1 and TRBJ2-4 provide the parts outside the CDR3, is SAVISQKPSRDICQRGTSLTIQCQVDSQVTMMFWYRQQPGQSLTLIATANQGSEATYESGFVIDKFPISRPNLTFSTLTVSNMSPEDSSIYLCSVDRTGAKNIQYFGAGTRLSVL.

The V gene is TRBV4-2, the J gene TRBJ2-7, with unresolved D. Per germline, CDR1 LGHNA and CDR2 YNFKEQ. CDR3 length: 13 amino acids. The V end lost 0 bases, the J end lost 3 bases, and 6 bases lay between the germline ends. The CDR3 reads CASSQEPIYEQYF. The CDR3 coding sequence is TGTGCCAGCAGCCAAGAGCCGATCTACGAGCAGTACTTC.

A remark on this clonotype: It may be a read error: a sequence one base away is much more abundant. CDR3 DNA: TGTGCCAGCAGTTTTGCTAGCGGGAACGGGCAGTACTTC. Protein: CASSFASGNGQYF. This sequence joins TRBV12-3 or TRBV12-4 and TRBJ2-7, with 9 nucleotides matching TRBD2. This CDR3 region has 13 residues. Unmatched junction bases numbered 6, after V lost 3 bases and J lost 9 bases.

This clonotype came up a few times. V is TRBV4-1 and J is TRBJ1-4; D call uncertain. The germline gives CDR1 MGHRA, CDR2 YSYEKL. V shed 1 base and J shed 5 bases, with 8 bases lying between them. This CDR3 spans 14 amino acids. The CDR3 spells CASSQVARNEKLFF. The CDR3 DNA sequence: TGCGCCAGCAGCCAAGTAGCAAGGAATGAAAAACTGTTTTTT.

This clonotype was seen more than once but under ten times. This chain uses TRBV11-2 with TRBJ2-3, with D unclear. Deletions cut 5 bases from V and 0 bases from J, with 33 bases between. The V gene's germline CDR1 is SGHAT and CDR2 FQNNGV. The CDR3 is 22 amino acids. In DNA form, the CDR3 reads TGTGCCAGCAGCCCTCTTTCCGCGGCCCCTGGGCCTTTCGCGACTAGCACAGATACGCAGTATTTT. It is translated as CASSPLSAAPGPFATSTDTQYF.

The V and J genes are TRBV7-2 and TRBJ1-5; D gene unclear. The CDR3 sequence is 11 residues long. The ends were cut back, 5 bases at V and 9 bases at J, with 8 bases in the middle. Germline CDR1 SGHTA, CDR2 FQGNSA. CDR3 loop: CASSIVGPQHF. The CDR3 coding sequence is TGTGCCAGCAGCATCGTTGGGCCCCAGCATTTT.

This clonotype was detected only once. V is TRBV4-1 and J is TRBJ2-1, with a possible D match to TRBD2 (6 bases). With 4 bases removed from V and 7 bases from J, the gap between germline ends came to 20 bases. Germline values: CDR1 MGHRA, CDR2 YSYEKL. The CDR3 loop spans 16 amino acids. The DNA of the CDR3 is TGCGCCAGCAGCCGAAGACCGGGACTTAGCAGAAATGAGCAGTTCTTC. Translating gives CASSRRPGLSRNEQFF.

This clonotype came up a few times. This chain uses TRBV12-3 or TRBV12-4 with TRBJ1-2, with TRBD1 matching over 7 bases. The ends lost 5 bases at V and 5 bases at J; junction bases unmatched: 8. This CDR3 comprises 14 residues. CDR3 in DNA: TGTGCCAGCAGTGGAGGGGGCGCGAGTTATGGCTACACCTTC. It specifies CASSGGGASYGYTF.

Here the CDR3 reads CASTTGLGEQFF. CDR3 DNA: TGCGCCAGCACCACGGGACTGGGTGAGCAGTTCTTC. This chain joins TRBV10-2 and TRBJ2-1; tentatively, D is TRBD2 (6 bases). Trimming left V 7 bases short and J 9 bases short, with 13 bases between. CDR1 WSHSY and CDR2 SAAADI come from the germline V gene. The CDR3 has 12 amino acids.

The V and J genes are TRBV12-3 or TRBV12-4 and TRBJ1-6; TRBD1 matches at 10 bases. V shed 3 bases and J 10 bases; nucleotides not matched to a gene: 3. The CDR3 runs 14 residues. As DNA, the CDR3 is TGTGCCAGCAGTTTTGGGGACAGGGGCTCACCCCTCCACTTT. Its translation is CASSFGDRGSPLHF.

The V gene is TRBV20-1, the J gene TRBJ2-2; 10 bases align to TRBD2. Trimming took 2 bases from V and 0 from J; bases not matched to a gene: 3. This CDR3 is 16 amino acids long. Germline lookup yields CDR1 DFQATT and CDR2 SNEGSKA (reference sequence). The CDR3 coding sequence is TGCAGTGCTAGAACTAGCGGGGCCTCGAACACCGGGGAGCTGTTTTTT. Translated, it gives CSARTSGASNTGELFF.

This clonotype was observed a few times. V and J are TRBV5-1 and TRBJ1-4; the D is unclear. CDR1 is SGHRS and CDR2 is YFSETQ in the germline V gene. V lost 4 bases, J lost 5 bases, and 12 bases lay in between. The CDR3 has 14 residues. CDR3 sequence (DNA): TGCGCCAGCAGCCCGACTTTGACCAATGAAAAACTGTTTTTT. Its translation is CASSPTLTNEKLFF. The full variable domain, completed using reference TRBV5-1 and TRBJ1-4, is KAGVTQTPRYLIKTRGQQVTLSCSPISGHRSVSWYQQTPGQGLQFLFEYFSETQRNKGNFPGRFSGRQFSNSRSEMNVSTLELGDSALYLCASSPTLTNEKLFFGSGTQLSVL.

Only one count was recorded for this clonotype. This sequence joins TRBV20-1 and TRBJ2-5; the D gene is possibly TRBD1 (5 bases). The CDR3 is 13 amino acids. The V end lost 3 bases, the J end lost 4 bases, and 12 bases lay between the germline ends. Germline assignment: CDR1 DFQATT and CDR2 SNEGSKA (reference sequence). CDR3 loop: CSARGPYRETQYF. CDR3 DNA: TGCAGTGCTAGGGGGCCGTACCGAGAGACCCAGTACTTC.

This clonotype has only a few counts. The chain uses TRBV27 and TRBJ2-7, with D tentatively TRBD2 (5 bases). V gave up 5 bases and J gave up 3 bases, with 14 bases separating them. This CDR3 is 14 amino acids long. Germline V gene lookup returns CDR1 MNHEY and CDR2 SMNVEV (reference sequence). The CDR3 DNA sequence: TGTGCCAGCAGTCCCGACTACACCCTCTACGAGCAGTACTTC. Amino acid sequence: CASSPDYTLYEQYF.

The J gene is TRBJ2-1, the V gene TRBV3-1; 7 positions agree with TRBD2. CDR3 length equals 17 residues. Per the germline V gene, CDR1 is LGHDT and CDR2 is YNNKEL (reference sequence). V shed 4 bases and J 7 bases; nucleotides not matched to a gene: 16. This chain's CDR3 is CASSRDRFLAGVNEQFF. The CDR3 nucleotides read TGTGCCAGCAGCCGAGATCGGTTTCTTGCGGGAGTTAATGAGCAGTTCTTC.

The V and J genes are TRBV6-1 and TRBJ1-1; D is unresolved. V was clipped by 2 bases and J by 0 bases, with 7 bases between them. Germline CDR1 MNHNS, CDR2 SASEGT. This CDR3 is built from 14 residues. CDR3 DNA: TGTGCCAGCAGTGAATCACGGATGAACACTGAAGCTTTCTTT. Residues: CASSESRMNTEAFF.

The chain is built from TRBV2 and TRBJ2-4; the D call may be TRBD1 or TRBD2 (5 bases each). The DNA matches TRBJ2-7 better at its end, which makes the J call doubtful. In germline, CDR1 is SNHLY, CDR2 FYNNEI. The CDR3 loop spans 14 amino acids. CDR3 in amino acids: CASSVLWQGHEQYF. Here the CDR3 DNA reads TGTGCCAGCAGTGTCCTTTGGCAGGGACACGAGCAGTACTTC.